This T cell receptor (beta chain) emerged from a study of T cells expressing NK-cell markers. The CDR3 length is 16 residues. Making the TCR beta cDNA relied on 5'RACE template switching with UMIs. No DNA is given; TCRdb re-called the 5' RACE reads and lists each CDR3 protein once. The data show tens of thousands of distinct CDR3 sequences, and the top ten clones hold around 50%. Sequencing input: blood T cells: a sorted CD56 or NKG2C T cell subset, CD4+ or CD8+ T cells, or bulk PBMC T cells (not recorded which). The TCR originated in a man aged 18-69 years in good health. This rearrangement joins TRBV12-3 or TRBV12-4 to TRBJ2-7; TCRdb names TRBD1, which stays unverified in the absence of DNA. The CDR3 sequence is CASSFRVGGVAGEQYF.